The rows below give T cell receptor beta chains drawn from one sample of a study of human T cells and chemical hapten exposure. Via MiXCR, TCRdb re-called the RACE reads, giving one row per CDR3 protein. Of some 82,000 distinct CDR3 sequences detected, about 10% appear once; the ten largest clones hold roughly 4%. The input for sequencing was whole blood, taken in connection with sensitization to the hapten diphenylcyclopropenone (DPC). The receptors here all came from a woman aged 45-59 years with alopecia areata. Some clones in this sample may be carry-over from other donors' samples. CDR3s include the opening cysteine and the closing phenylalanine or tryptophan. The D gene is left open where the match is weak. Not all rows give a size; the values are once, few, many and, for expanded clones, a class.

clone_size	j_call	d_call	v_call	cdr3_aa	cdr3_nt
.	TRBJ2-1	.	TRBV7-9	CASSPNSGVLSSYNEQFF	TGTGCCAGCAGCCCAAATTCCGGGGTTCTTAGCTCCTACAATGAGCAGTTCTTC
few	TRBJ1-1	.	TRBV5-1	CASSLAGASSTEAFF	TGCGCCAGCAGCTTGGCTGGTGCCTCGAGCACTGAAGCTTTCTTT
few	TRBJ1-6	.	TRBV7-9	CASSTSTYSLFNSPLHF	TGTGCCAGCAGCACCTCGACTTACTCCCTATTTAATTCACCCCTCCACTTT
.	TRBJ2-1	TRBD2	TRBV20-1	CSARLAGGSLYNEQFF	TGCAGTGCCAGACTAGCGGGAGGCTCTTTATACAATGAGCAGTTCTTC
few	TRBJ1-3	.	TRBV7-2	CASSLGMGATGNTIYF	TGTGCCAGCAGCTTAGGCATGGGAGCTACTGGAAACACCATATATTTT
.	TRBJ2-1	.	TRBV2	CASRAQLVTNEQFF	TGTGCCAGCAGGGCACAACTAGTTACCAATGAGCAGTTCTTC
.	TRBJ1-5	.	TRBV5-5	CASSLQTVPGAGQPQHF	TGTGCCAGCAGCTTGCAGACAGTCCCAGGGGCGGGTCAGCCCCAGCATTTT
few	TRBJ1-5	.	TRBV5-1	CASSPRAGNQPQHF	TGCGCCAGCAGCCCACGGGCGGGTAATCAGCCCCAGCATTTT
.	TRBJ1-5	.	TRBV27	CASTMGVNQPQHF	TGTGCCAGCACCATGGGGGTAAATCAGCCCCAGCATTTT
many	TRBJ2-3	TRBD2	TRBV30	CAWRVTSGGLGTQYF	TGTGCCTGGAGAGTAACTAGCGGGGGGTTAGGTACGCAGTATTTT
few	TRBJ2-6	.	TRBV19	CASSIVAGANVLTF	TGTGCCAGTAGTATAGTTGCTGGGGCCAACGTCCTGACTTTC
many	TRBJ2-2	.	TRBV5-1	CASSLGTNTGELFF	TGCGCCAGCAGCTTGGGGACCAACACCGGGGAGCTGTTTTTT
few	TRBJ2-1	.	TRBV1	CTSSQDAGNEQFF	TGCACCAGCAGCCAAGATGCGGGGAATGAGCAGTTCTTC
few	TRBJ2-7	TRBD2	TRBV20-1	CSARAPKLTGTSGRFSYEQYF	TGCAGTGCTAGAGCCCCCAAATTGACCGGGACTAGCGGGAGGTTCTCCTACGAGCAGTACTTC
.	TRBJ2-7	TRBD1	TRBV28	CASSLAAGGSYEQYF	TGTGCCAGCAGTTTAGCGGCAGGGGGCAGCTACGAGCAGTACTTC
few	TRBJ1-5	.	TRBV19	CASSNRVTYSNRPQHF	TGTGCCAGTTCCAACAGGGTAACGTATAGCAATCGGCCCCAGCATTTT
many	TRBJ2-7	TRBD1	TRBV5-1	CASSPLGQGVYEQYF	TGCGCCAGCAGCCCGCTGGGACAGGGGGTCTACGAGCAGTACTTC
few	TRBJ2-1	TRBD1	TRBV11-3	CASSSSGQGVNEQFF	TGTGCCAGCAGCTCATCGGGACAGGGTGTGAATGAGCAGTTCTTC
many	TRBJ2-4	TRBD2	TRBV28	CASSLRGMLAGSLAKNIQYF	TGTGCCAGCAGTTTACGGGGGATGCTAGCGGGGTCGTTAGCCAAAAACATTCAGTACTTC
.	TRBJ2-7	.	TRBV6-6	CASSQTDYEQYF	TGTGCCAGCAGCCAGACAGACTACGAGCAGTACTTC
.	TRBJ2-4	TRBD1	TRBV6-2/TRBV6-3	CASRRTGLAKNIQYF	TGTGCCAGCAGAAGGACAGGGTTAGCCAAAAACATTCAGTACTTC
few	TRBJ1-5	.	TRBV12-3/TRBV12-4	CASSLGEGSQPQHF	TGTGCCAGCAGTTTAGGTGAGGGGAGTCAGCCCCAGCATTTT
.	TRBJ2-1	TRBD2	TRBV27	CASRVGGSYNEQFF	TGTGCCAGCAGAGTGGGGGGGTCCTACAATGAGCAGTTCTTC
.	TRBJ1-1	TRBD1	TRBV7-2	CASSEWTGVATEAFF	TGTGCCAGCAGCGAATGGACAGGGGTGGCCACTGAAGCTTTCTTT
.	TRBJ2-2	TRBD1	TRBV23-1	CASSQTPGQGNGELFF	TGCGCCAGCAGTCAAACTCCGGGACAGGGTAACGGGGAGCTGTTTTTT
.	TRBJ2-5	.	TRBV7-9	CASSLAVTQETQYF	TGTGCCAGCAGCTTAGCAGTGACCCAAGAGACCCAGTACTTC
few	TRBJ1-4	.	TRBV29-1	CSVGATNEKLFF	TGCAGCGTTGGGGCAACTAATGAAAAACTGTTTTTT
many	TRBJ1-5	.	TRBV6-2/TRBV6-3	CASSRDSSGHQPQHF	TGTGCCAGCAGCAGGGACTCTTCGGGCCATCAGCCCCAGCATTTT
.	TRBJ2-7	TRBD1	TRBV12-3/TRBV12-4	CASSLRGQASYEQYF	TGTGCCAGCAGTCTCAGGGGACAGGCCTCCTACGAGCAGTACTTC
many	TRBJ1-1	.	TRBV27	CASSLRDSLNTEAFF	TGTGCCAGCAGTTTACGGGACTCACTTAACACTGAAGCTTTCTTT
.	TRBJ2-7	TRBD1	TRBV20-1	CSARDTGQGNSYEQYF	TGCAGTGCTAGAGATACAGGACAGGGCAACTCCTACGAGCAGTACTTC
many	TRBJ1-1	TRBD1	TRBV30	CAWSTKTGGTEAFF	TGTGCCTGGAGTACTAAGACAGGGGGCACTGAAGCTTTCTTT
.	TRBJ1-4	.	TRBV15	CATSSGRNQLFF	TGTGCCACCAGCAGTGGAAGGAATCAACTGTTTTTT
many	TRBJ2-3	TRBD1	TRBV7-9	CASSSRTGARGGDTQYF	TGTGCCAGCAGCTCCCGGACAGGGGCGCGAGGTGGAGATACGCAGTATTTT
few	TRBJ2-3	TRBD2	TRBV11-2	CASSNSGVSTDTQYF	TGTGCCAGCAGCAATAGCGGGGTCAGCACAGATACGCAGTATTTT
.	TRBJ1-1	TRBD1	TRBV5-1	CASSSGAGTGFLNTEAFF	TGCGCCAGCAGCTCTGGAGCCGGGACAGGGTTCCTGAACACTGAAGCTTTCTTT
.	TRBJ2-3	TRBD2	TRBV30	CAWRRTPGLATDTQYF	TGTGCCTGGAGGCGAACTCCGGGACTAGCAACAGATACGCAGTATTTT
.	TRBJ2-3	TRBD2	TRBV20-1	CSAGLAGGREDTQYF	TGCAGTGCCGGACTAGCGGGAGGGCGTGAAGATACGCAGTATTTT
many	TRBJ1-3	.	TRBV29-1	CSVEEDGGKGNTIYF	TGCAGCGTTGAAGAGGACGGCGGCAAGGGAAACACCATATATTTT
.	TRBJ2-7	TRBD2	TRBV20-1	CSANGLAGRSSYEQYF	TGCAGTGCAAATGGACTAGCGGGAAGGAGCTCCTACGAGCAGTACTTC
many	TRBJ1-2	TRBD1	TRBV29-1	CSAGQGNGYTF	TGCAGCGCCGGACAGGGTAATGGCTACACCTTC
.	TRBJ2-1	TRBD2	TRBV7-2	CASSFVSGSSNEQFF	TGTGCCAGCAGCTTCGTTAGCGGGAGTAGCAATGAGCAGTTCTTC
many	TRBJ1-5	.	TRBV6-2/TRBV6-3	CASSYSPGGGSTAQPQHF	TGTGCCAGCAGTTACTCTCCCGGTGGGGGGAGCACGGCTCAGCCCCAGCATTTT
many	TRBJ1-4	.	TRBV12-5	CASGSPMGGPADNEKLFF	TGTGCTAGTGGTTCCCCTATGGGGGGCCCGGCTGATAATGAAAAACTGTTTTTT
few	TRBJ2-2	.	TRBV28	CASSPMVGGGGELFF	TGTGCCAGCAGTCCGATGGTCGGGGGTGGCGGGGAGCTGTTTTTT
.	TRBJ2-4	TRBD2	TRBV28	CASSLLSIRGVTMNF	TGTGCCAGCAGTTTATTGTCTATTCGGGGGGTTACGATGAACTTC
many	TRBJ1-6	.	TRBV5-8	CASSLRLQGRNSPLHF	TGTGCCAGCAGCTTGCGTCTACAGGGAAGGAATTCACCCCTCCACTTT
.	TRBJ2-7	TRBD2	TRBV5-1	CASSQTSGSSYEQYF	TGCGCCAGCAGCCAGACTAGCGGGAGCTCCTACGAGCAGTACTTC
.	TRBJ2-1	TRBD2	TRBV7-2	CASSLGGLVTVNEQFF	TGTGCCAGCAGCTTAGGGGGACTAGTGACGGTCAATGAGCAGTTCTTC
many	TRBJ2-7	.	TRBV6-5	CASRGTSTYEQYF	TGTGCCAGCAGGGGGACTTCCACCTACGAGCAGTACTTC
.	TRBJ1-2	TRBD1	TRBV29-1	CSSGQGIYGYTF	TGCAGCTCGGGACAGGGAATATACGGCTACACCTTC
many	TRBJ2-2	TRBD2	TRBV7-8	CASSLTLALLTGELFF	TGTGCCAGCAGCCTGACACTAGCGTTACTCACCGGGGAGCTGTTTTTT
many	TRBJ2-1	TRBD2	TRBV28	CASSLTSGRIHEQFF	TGTGCCAGCAGCCTTACTAGCGGGAGAATCCATGAGCAGTTCTTC
.	TRBJ2-7	.	TRBV11-2	CASSRSGYEQYF	TGTGCCAGCAGCCGCAGCGGATACGAGCAGTACTTC
few	TRBJ2-5	TRBD2	TRBV14	CASSLGGLAKETQYF	TGTGCCAGCAGCCTAGGGGGACTAGCAAAAGAGACCCAGTACTTC